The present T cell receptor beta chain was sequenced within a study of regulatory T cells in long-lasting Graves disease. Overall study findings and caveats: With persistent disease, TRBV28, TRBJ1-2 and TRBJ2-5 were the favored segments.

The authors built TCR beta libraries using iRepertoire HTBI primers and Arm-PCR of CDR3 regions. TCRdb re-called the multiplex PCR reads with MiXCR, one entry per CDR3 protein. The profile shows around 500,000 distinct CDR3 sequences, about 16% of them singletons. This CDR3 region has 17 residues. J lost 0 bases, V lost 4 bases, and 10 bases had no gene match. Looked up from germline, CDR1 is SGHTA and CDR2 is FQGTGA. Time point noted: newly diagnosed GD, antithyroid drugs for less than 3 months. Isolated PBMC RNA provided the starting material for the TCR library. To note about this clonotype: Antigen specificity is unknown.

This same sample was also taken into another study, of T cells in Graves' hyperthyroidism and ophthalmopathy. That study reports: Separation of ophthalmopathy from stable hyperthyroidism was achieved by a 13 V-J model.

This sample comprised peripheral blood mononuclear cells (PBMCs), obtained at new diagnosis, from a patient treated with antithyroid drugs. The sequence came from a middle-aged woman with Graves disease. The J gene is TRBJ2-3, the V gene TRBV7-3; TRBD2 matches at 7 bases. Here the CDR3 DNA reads TGTGCCAGCAGCTCGATGACTAGCAGATCTAGCACAGATACGCAGTATTTT. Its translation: CASSSMTSRSSTDTQYF.